This record covers a single T cell receptor beta chain. No antigen is known for it. This may come from a read error, since a much larger clone is one base off. The sample is drawn from a study of blood T cells in healthy people across ages. Study-wide findings and caveats: Researchers said unsorted PBMCs prevented a conclusive naive versus antigen-experienced comparison.

A J-beta primer mix and a sample-barcoded 5' primer were used in a second PCR of roughly 7 to 12 cycles. TCRdb re-called the 5' RACE reads with MiXCR, one entry per CDR3 protein. Of 850,000 to 1,000,000 distinct CDR3 sequences in the sample, 51% were seen once. In terms of origin and age, donors were healthy Caucasian individuals from Russia aged roughly 6 to 95. The CDR3 contains 15 residues. The V segment lost 6 bases and the J segment 2 bases; nucleotides outside the gene matches: 9. Germline V lookup: CDR1 SGHTA, CDR2 FQGNSA. The sample taken for sequencing was blood. V is TRBV7-2 and J is TRBJ2-7, with 8 bases fitting TRBD2. This clonotype was obtained from a woman aged 60-75 years in good health. DNA for the CDR3: TGTGCCAGCAGTTACCATAGCGGGAAACCCTACGAGCAGTACTTC. Protein: CASSYHSGKPYEQYF.